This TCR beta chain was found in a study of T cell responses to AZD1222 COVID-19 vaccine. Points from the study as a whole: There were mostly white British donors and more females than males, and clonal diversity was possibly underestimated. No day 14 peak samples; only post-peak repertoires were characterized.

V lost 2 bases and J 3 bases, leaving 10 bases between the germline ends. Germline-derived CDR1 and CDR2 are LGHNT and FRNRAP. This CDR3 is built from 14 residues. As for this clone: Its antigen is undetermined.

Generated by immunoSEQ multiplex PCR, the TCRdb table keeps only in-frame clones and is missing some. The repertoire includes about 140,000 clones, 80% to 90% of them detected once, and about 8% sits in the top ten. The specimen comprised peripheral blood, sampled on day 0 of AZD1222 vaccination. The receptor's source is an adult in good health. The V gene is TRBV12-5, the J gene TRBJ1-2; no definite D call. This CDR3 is CASGLNNYYYGYTF. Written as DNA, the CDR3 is TGTGCTAGTGGTTTGAACAACTATTACTATGGCTACACCTTC.